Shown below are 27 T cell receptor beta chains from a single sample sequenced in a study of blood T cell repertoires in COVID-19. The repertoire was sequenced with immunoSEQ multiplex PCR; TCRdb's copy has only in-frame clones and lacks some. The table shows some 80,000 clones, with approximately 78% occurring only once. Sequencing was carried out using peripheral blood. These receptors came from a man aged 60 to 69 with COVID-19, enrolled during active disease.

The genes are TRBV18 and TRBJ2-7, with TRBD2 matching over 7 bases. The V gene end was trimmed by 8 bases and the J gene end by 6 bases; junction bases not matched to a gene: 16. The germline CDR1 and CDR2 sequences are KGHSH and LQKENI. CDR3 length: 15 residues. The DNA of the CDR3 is TGTGCCAGCAGTGGACTAGACTTGGCTTCGCGCGAGCAGTACTTC. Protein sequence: CASSGLDLASREQYF. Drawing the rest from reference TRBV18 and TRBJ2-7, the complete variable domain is NAGVMQNPRHLVRRRGQEARLRCSPMKGHSHVYWYRQLPEEGLKFMVYLQKENIIDESGMPKERFSAEFPKEGPSILRIQQVVRGDSAAYFCASSGLDLASREQYFGPGTRLTVT.

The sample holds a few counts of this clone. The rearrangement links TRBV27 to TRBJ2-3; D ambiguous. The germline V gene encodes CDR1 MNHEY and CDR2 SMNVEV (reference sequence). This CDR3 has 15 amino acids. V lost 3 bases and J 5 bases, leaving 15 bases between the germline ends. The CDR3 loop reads CASSFSSPGKDTQYF. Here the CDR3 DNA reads TGTGCCAGCAGTTTCTCGTCCCCGGGTAAAGATACGCAGTATTTT.

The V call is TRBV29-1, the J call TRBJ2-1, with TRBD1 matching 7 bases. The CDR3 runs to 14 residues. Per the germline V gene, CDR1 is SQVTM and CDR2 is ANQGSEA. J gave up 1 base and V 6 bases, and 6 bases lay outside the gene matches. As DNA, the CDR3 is TGCAGCGTGAACAGGGGATTTTCCTACAATGAGCAGTTCTTC. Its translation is CSVNRGFSYNEQFF.

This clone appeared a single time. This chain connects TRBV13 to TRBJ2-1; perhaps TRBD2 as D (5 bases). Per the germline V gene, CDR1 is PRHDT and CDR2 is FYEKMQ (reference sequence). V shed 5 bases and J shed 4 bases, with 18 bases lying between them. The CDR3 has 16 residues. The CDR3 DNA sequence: TGTGCCAGCAGCGAGCCGGGGTTTTGGCGTTACAATGAGCAGTTCTTC. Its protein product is CASSEPGFWRYNEQFF.

For the CDR3, the DNA is TGCGCCAGCAGCTCCCGGGGGGCCCAGAACACTGAAGCTTTCTTT. Protein product: CASSSRGAQNTEAFF. The chain couples TRBV5-1 to TRBJ1-1; D is possibly TRBD1 (6 bases). CDR1 and CDR2 from the germline V gene are SGHRS and YFSETQ. This CDR3 has 15 residues. The V and J ends lost 3 bases and 1 base respectively, with 13 bases between them. Looking up the rest from reference TRBV5-1 and TRBJ1-1 gives the full variable domain: KAGVTQTPRYLIKTRGQQVTLSCSPISGHRSVSWYQQTPGQGLQFLFEYFSETQRNKGNFPGRFSGRQFSNSRSEMNVSTLELGDSALYLCASSSRGAQNTEAFFGQGTRLTVV.

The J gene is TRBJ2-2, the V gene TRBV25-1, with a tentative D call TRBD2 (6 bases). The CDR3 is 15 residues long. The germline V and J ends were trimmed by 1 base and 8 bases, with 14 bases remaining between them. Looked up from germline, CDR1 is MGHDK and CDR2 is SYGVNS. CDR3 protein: CASSESGLYGGELFF. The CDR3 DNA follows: TGTGCCAGCAGTGAATCGGGACTTTACGGGGGGGAGCTGTTTTTT.

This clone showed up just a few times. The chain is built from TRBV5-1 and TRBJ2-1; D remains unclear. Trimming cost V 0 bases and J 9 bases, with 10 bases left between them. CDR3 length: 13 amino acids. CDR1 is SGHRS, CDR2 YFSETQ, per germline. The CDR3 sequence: CASSLALELEQFF. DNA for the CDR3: TGCGCCAGCAGCTTGGCTCTAGAACTTGAGCAGTTCTTC.

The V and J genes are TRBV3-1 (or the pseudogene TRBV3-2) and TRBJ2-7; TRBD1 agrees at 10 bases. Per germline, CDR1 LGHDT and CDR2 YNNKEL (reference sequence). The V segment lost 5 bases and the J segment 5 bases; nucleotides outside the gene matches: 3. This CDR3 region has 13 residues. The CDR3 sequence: CASSDRGPDEQYF. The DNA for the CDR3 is TGTGCCAGCAGCGACAGGGGGCCCGACGAGCAGTACTTC.

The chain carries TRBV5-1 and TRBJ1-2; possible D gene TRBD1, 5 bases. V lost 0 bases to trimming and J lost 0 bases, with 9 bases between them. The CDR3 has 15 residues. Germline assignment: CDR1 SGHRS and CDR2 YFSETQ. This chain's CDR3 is CASSLVAGSNYGYTF. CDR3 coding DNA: TGCGCCAGCAGCTTGGTAGCAGGGTCTAACTATGGCTACACCTTC.

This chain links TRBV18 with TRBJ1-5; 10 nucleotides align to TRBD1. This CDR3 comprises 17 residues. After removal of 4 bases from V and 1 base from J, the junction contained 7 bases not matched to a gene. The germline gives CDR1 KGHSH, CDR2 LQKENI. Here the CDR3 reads CASSRTGGFLSNQPQHF. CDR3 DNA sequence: TGTGCCAGCTCACGGACAGGGGGATTTTTGAGCAATCAGCCCCAGCATTTT. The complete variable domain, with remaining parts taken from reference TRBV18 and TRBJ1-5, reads NAGVMQNPRHLVRRRGQEARLRCSPMKGHSHVYWYRQLPEEGLKFMVYLQKENIIDESGMPKERFSAEFPKEGPSILRIQQVVRGDSAAYFCASSRTGGFLSNQPQHFGDGTRLSIL.

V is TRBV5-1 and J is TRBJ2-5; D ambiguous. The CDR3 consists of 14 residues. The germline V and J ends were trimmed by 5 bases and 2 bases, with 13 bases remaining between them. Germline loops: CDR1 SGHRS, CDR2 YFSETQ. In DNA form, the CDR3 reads TGCGCCAGCAGATCGAACGCGTTACAAGAGACCCAGTACTTC. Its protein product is CASRSNALQETQYF.

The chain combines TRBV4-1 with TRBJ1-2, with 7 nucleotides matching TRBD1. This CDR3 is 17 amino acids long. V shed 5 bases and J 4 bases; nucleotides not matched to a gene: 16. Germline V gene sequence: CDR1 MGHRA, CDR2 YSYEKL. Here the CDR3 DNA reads TGCGCCAGCAGCTCGCCCGGAAGACAGGGTAATGGCTATGGCTACACCTTC. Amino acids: CASSSPGRQGNGYGYTF.

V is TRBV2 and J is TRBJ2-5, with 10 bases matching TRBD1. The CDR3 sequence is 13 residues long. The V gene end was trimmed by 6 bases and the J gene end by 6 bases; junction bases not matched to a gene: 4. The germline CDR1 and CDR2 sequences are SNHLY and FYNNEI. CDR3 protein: CASRTGQGQTQYF. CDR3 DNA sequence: TGTGCCAGCAGGACGGGACAGGGGCAGACCCAGTACTTC.

The CDR3 reads CASSSRTSGTSNEQYF. The CDR3 nucleotides are TGTGCCAGCAGCTCCCGGACTAGCGGGACAAGTAACGAGCAGTACTTC. The genes are TRBV7-9 and TRBJ2-7; TRBD2 aligns across 12 bases. Germline values: CDR1 SEHNR, CDR2 FQNEAQ (reference sequence). The V gene end was trimmed by 4 bases and the J gene end by 5 bases; junction bases not matched to a gene: 9. This CDR3 has 16 residues.

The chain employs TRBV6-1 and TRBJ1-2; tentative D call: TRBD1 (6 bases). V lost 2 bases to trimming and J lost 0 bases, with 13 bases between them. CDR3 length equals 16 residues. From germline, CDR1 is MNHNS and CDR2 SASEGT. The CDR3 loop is CASSELWGLANYGYTF. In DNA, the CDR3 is TGTGCCAGCAGTGAACTTTGGGGGCTGGCTAACTATGGCTACACCTTC.

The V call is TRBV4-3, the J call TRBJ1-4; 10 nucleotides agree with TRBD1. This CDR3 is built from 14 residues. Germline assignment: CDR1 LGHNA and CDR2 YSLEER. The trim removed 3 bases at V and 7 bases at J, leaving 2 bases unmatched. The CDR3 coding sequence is TGCGCCAGCAGCCAGGGACAGGGGAGTGAAAAACTGTTTTTT. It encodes CASSQGQGSEKLFF.

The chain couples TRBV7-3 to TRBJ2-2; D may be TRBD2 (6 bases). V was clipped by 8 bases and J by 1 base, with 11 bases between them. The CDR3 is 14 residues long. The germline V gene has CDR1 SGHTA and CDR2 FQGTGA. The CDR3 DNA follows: TGTGCCAGCTCGGGCGGGATGAACACCGGGGAGCTGTTTTTT. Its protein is CASSGGMNTGELFF.

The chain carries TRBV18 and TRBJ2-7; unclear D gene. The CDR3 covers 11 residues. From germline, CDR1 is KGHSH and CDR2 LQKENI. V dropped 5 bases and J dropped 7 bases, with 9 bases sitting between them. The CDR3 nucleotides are TGTGCCAGCTCAGCGCGAGGAGAGCAGTACTTC. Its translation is CASSARGEQYF.

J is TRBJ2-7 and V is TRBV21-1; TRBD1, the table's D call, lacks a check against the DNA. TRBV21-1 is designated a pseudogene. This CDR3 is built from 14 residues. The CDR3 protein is CASSKLGRGYEQYF. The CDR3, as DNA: TGTGCCAGCAGCAAATTAGGCAGGGGCTACGAGCAGTACTTC.

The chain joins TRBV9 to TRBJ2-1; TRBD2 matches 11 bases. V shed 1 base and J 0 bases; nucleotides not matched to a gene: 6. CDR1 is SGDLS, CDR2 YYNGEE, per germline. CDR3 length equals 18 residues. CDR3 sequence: CASSVLAGGGSSYNEQFF. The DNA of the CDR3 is TGTGCCAGCAGCGTACTAGCGGGGGGCGGGAGCTCCTACAATGAGCAGTTCTTC. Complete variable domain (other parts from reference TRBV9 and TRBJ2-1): DSGVTQTPKHLITATGQRVTLRCSPRSGDLSVYWYQQSLDQGLQFLIQYYNGEERAKGNILERFSAQQFPDLHSELNLSSLELGDSALYFCASSVLAGGGSSYNEQFFGPGTRLTVL.

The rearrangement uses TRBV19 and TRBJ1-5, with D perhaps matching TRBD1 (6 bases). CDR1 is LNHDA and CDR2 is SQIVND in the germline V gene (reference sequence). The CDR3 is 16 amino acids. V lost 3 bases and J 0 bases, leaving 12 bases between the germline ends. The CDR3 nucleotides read TGTGCCAGTAGTATTCCCCAGGGGAATAGCAATCAGCCCCAGCATTTT. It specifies CASSIPQGNSNQPQHF.

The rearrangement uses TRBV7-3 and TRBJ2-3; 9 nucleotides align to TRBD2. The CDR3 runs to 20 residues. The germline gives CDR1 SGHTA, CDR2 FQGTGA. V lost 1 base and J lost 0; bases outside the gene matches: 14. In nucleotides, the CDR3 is TGTGCCAGCAGCTTAAGGGCTAGCGGGGACCTGTCTTGGAGCACAGATACGCAGTATTTT. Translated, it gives CASSLRASGDLSWSTDTQYF.

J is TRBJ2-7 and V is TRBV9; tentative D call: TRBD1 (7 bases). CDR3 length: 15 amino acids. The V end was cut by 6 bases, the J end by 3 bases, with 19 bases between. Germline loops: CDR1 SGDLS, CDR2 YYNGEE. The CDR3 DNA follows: TGTGCCAGCACTACCAGGGGGGATAACTACTACGAGCAGTACTTC. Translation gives CASTTRGDNYYEQYF.

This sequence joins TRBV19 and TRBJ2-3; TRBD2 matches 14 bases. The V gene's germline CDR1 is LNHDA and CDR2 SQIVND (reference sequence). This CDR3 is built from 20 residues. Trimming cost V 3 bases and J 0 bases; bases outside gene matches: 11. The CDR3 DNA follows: TGTGCCAGTAGTATCCGTGGACTAGCGGGAGGACGTTTCAGCACAGATACGCAGTATTTT. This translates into CASSIRGLAGGRFSTDTQYF.

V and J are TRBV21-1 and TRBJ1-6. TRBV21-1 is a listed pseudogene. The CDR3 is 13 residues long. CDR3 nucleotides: TGTGCCAGCCGGGGACTCTCCGATTCACCCCTCCACTTT. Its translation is CASRGLSDSPLHF.

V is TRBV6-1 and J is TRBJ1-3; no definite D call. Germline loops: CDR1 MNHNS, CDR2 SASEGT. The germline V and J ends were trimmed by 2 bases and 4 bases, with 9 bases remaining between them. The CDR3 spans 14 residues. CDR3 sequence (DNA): TGTGCCAGCAGTGAACCAGTAAACGGAAACACCATATATTTT. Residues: CASSEPVNGNTIYF.

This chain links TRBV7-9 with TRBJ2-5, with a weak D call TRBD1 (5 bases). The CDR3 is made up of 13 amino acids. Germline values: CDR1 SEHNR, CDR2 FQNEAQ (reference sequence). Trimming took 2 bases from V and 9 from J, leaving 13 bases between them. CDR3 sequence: CASSLTDLGAQYF. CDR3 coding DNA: TGTGCCAGCAGCTTAACTGATTTAGGGGCCCAGTACTTC. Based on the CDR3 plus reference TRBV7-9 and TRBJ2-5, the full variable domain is DTGVSQNPRHKITKRGQNVTFRCDPISEHNRLYWYRQTLGQGPEFLTYFQNEAQLEKSRLLSDRFSAERPKGSFSTLEIQRTEQGDSAMYLCASSLTDLGAQYFGPGTRLLVL.